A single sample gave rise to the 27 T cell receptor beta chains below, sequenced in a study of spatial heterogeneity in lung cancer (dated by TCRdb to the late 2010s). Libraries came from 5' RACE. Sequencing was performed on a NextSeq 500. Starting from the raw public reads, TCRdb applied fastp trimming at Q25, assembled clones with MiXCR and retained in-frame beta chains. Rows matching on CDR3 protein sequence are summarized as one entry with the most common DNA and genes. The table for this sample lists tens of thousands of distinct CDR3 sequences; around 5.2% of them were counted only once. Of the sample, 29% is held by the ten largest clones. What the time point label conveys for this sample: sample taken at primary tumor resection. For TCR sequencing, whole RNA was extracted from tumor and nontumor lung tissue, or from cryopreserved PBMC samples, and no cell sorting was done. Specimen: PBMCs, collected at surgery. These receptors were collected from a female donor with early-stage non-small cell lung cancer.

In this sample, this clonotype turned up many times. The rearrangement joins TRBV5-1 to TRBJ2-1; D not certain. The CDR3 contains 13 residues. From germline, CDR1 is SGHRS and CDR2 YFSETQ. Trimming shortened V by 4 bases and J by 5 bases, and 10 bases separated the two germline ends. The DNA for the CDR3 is TGCGCCAGCAGCGAGGCGACAAACAATGAGCAGTTCTTC. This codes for CASSEATNNEQFF.

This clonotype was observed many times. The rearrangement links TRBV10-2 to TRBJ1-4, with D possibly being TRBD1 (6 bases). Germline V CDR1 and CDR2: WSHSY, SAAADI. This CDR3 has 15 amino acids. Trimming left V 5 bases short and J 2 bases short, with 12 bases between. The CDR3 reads CASSSTGMTNEKLFF. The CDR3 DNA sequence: TGCGCCAGCAGTTCTACAGGGATGACTAATGAAAAACTGTTTTTT.

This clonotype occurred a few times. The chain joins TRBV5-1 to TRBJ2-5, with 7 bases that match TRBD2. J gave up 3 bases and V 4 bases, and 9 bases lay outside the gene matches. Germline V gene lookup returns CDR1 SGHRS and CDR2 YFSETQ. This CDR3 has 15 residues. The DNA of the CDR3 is TGCGCCAGCAGCGCGGAGGCGGGGGAGGAAGAGACCCAGTACTTC. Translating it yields CASSAEAGEEETQYF. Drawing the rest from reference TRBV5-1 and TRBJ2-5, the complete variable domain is KAGVTQTPRYLIKTRGQQVTLSCSPISGHRSVSWYQQTPGQGLQFLFEYFSETQRNKGNFPGRFSGRQFSNSRSEMNVSTLELGDSALYLCASSAEAGEEETQYFGPGTRLLVL.

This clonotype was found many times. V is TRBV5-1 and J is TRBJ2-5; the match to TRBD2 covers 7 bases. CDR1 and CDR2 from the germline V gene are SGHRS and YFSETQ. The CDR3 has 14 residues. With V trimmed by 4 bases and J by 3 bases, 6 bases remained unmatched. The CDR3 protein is CASSLVAGKETQYF. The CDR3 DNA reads TGCGCCAGCAGCCTGGTAGCGGGTAAAGAGACCCAGTACTTC.

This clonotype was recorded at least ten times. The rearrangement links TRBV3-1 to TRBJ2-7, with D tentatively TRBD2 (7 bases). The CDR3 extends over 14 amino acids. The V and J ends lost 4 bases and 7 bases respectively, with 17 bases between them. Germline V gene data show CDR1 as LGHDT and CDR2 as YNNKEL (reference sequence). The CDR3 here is CASSPIWGGGEQYF. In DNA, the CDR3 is TGTGCCAGCAGCCCCATTTGGGGAGGGGGTGAGCAGTACTTC.

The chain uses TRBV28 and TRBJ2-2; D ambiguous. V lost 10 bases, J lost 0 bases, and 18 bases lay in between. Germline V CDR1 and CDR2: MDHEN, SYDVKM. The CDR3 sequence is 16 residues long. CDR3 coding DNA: TGTGCCACTAACAGTCGGACGCCGGCGAACACCGGGGAGCTGTTTTTT. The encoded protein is CATNSRTPANTGELFF.

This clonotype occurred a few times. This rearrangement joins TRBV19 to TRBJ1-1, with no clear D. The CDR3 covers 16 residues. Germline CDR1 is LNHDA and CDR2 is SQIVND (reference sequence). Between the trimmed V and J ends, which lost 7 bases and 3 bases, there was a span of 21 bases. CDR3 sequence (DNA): TGTGCCAGTACCTCAAATGGGGTCGTGGCCGACACTGAAGCTTTCTTT. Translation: CASTSNGVVADTEAFF.

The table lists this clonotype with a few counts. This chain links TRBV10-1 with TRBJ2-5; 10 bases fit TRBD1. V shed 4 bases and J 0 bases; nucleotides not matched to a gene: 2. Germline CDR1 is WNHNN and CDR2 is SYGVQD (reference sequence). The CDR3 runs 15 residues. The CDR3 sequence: CASSAGTGDQETQYF. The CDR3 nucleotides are TGCGCCAGCAGTGCCGGGACAGGGGACCAAGAGACCCAGTACTTC.

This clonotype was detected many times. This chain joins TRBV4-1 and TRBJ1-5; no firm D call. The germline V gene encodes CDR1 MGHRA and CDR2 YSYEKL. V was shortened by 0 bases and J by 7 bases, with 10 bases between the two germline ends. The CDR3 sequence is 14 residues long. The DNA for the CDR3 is TGCGCCAGCAGCCAAGATCTTTTCGCACAGCCCCAGCATTTT. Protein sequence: CASSQDLFAQPQHF.

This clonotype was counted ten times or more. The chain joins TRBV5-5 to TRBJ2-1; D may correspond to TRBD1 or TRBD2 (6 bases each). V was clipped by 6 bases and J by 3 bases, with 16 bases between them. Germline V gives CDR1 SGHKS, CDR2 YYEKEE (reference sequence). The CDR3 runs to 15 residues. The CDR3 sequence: CASTRGVGDYNEQFF. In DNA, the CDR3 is TGTGCCAGCACTAGGGGGGTAGGTGACTACAATGAGCAGTTCTTC.

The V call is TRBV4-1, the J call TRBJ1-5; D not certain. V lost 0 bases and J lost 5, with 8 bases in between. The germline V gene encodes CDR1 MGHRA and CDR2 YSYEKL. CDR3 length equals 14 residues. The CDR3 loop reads CASSQDAGDQPQHF. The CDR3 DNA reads TGCGCCAGCAGCCAAGATGCCGGAGATCAGCCCCAGCATTTT.

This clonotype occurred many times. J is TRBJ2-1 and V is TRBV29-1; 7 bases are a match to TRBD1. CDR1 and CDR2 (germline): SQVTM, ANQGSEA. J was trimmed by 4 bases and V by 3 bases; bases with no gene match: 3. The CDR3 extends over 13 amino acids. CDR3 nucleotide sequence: TGCAGCGTTGACCGGGACAGTTACAATGAGCAGTTCTTC. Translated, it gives CSVDRDSYNEQFF.

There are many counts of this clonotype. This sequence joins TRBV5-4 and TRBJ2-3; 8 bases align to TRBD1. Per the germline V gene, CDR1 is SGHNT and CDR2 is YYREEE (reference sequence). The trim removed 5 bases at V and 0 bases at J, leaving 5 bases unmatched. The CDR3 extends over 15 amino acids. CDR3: CASRTGATSTDTQYF. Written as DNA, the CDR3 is TGTGCCAGCAGGACAGGGGCGACTAGCACAGATACGCAGTATTTT.

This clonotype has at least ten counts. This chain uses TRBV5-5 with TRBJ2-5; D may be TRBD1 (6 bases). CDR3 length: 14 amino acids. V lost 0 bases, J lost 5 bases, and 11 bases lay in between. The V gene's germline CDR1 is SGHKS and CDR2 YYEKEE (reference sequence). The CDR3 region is CASSLAWGHETQYF. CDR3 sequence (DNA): TGTGCCAGCAGCTTGGCCTGGGGGCACGAGACCCAGTACTTC.

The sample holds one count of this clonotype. CDR3 coding DNA: TGCGCCAGCAGCTTGGGGACGGATCAGCCCCAGCATTTT. Protein sequence: CASSLGTDQPQHF. The V call is TRBV5-1, the J call TRBJ1-5; no clear D. The length of the CDR3 is 13 residues. Between the trimmed V and J ends, which lost 0 bases and 5 bases, there was a span of 6 bases. The germline gives CDR1 SGHRS, CDR2 YFSETQ. The whole variable domain, remainder taken from reference TRBV5-1 and TRBJ1-5, is KAGVTQTPRYLIKTRGQQVTLSCSPISGHRSVSWYQQTPGQGLQFLFEYFSETQRNKGNFPGRFSGRQFSNSRSEMNVSTLELGDSALYLCASSLGTDQPQHFGDGTRLSIL.

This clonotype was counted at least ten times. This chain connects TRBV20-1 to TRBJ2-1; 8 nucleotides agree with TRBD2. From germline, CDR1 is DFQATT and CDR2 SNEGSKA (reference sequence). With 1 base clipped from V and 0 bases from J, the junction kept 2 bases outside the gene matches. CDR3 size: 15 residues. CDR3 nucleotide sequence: TGCAGTGCTAGAGGTCGGGGGGGCTCCTACAATGAGCAGTTCTTC. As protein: CSARGRGGSYNEQFF.

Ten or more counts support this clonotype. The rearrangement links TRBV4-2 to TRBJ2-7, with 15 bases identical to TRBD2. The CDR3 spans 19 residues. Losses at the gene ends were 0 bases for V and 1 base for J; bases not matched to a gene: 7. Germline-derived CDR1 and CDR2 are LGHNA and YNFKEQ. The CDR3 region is CASSQDESGTSGRSYEQYF. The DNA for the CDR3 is TGTGCCAGCAGCCAAGATGAATCAGGGACTAGCGGGAGGTCCTACGAGCAGTACTTC.

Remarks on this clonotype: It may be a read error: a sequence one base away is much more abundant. Here the CDR3 DNA reads TGTGTCAGCAGTTTATTCCGTTCGACAGAGACCCAGTACTTC. It specifies CVSSLFRSTETQYF. The chain combines TRBV28 with TRBJ2-5; D is unresolved. The CDR3 sequence is 14 residues long. Germline CDR1 reads MDHEN; CDR2 reads SYDVKM. The full variable domain, with the rest looked up from reference TRBV28 and TRBJ2-5, is DVKVTQSSRYLVKRTGEKVFLECVQDMDHENMFWYRQDPGLGLRLIYFSYDVKMKEKGDIPEGYSVSREKKERFSLILESASTNQTSMYLCVSSLFRSTETQYFGPGTRLLVL.

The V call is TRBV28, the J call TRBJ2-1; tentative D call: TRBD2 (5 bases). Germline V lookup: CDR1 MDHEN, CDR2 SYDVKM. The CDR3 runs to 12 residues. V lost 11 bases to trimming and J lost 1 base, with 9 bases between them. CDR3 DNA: TGTGCCGCCGGGGAATCCTACAATGAGCAGTTCTTC. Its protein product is CAAGESYNEQFF.

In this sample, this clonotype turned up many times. CDR3 loop: CASSQDGASPTQYF. As DNA, the CDR3 is TGTGCCAGCAGCCAAGACGGGGCTAGTCCTACGCAGTATTTT. V and J are TRBV14 and TRBJ2-3; D tentatively reads TRBD1 or TRBD2 (5 bases each). The V gene lost 0 bases and the J gene lost 8 bases, with 12 bases spanning the gap. This CDR3 has 14 amino acids. Germline V gene lookup returns CDR1 SGHDN and CDR2 FVKESK.

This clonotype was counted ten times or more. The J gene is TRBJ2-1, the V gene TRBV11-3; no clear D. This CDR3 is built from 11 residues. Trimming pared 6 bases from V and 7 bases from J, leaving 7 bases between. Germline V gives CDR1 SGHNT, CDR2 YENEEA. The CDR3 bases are TGTGCCAGCAGTTTGGGGAATGAGCAGTTCTTC. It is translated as CASSLGNEQFF.

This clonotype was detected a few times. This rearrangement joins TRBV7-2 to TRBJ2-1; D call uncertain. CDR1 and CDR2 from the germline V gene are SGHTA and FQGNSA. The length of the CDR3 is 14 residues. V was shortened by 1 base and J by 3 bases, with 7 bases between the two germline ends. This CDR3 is CASSLGRGYNEQFF. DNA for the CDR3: TGTGCCAGCAGCTTAGGTCGAGGCTACAATGAGCAGTTCTTC.

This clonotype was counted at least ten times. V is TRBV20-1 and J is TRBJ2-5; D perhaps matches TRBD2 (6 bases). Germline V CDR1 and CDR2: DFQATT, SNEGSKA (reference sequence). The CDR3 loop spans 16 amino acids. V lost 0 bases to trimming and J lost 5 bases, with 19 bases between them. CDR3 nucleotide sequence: TGCAGTGCTAGAGAGCTGGGACTTAGTACCGTGGAGACCCAGTACTTC. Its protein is CSARELGLSTVETQYF.

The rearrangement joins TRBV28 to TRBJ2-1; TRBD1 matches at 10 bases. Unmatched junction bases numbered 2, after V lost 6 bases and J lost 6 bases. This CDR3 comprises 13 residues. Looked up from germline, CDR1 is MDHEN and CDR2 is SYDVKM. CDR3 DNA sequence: TGTGCCAGCAGGACAGGGGGCCCCAATGAGCAGTTCTTC. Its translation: CASRTGGPNEQFF.

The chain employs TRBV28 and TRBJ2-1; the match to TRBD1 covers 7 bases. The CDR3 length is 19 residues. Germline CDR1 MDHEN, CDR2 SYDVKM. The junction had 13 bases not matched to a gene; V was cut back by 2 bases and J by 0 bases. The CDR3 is CASSLPKTGAQLSYNEQFF. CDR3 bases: TGTGCCAGCAGTTTACCTAAAACAGGGGCACAACTCTCCTACAATGAGCAGTTCTTC.

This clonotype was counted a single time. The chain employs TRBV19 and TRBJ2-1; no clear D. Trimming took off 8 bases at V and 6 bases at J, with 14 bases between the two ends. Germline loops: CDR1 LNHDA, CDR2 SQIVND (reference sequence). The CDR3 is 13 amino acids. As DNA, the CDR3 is TGTGCCAGTGGGTCCTACCAAATCAATGAGCAGTTCTTC. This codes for CASGSYQINEQFF.

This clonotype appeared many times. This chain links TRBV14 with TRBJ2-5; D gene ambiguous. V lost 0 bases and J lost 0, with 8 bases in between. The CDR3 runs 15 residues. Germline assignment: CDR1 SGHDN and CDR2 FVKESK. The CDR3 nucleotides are TGTGCCAGCAGCCAAGATTACCAGGACCAAGAGACCCAGTACTTC. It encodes CASSQDYQDQETQYF.